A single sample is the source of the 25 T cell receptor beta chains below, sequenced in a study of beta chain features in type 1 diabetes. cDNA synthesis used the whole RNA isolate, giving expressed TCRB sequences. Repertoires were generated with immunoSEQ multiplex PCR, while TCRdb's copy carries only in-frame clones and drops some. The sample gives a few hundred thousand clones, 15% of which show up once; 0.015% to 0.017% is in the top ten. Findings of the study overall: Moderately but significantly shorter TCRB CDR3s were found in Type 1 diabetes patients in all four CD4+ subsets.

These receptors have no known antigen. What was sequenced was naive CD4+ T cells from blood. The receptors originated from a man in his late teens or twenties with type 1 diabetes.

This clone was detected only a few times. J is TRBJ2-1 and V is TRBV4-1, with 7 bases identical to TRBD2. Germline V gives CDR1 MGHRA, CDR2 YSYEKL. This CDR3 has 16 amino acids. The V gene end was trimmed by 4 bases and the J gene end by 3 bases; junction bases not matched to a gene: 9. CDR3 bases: TGCGCCAGCAGCCGGCTAGGCGGGGGATTCTACAATGAGCAGTTCTTC. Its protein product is CASSRLGGGFYNEQFF.

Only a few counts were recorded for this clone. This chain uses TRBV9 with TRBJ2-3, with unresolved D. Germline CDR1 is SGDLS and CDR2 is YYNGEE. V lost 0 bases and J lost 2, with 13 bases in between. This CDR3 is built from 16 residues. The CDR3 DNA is TGTGCCAGCAGCGTAGCCCCCCTGGTGGCCACAGATACGCAGTATTTT. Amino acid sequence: CASSVAPLVATDTQYF.

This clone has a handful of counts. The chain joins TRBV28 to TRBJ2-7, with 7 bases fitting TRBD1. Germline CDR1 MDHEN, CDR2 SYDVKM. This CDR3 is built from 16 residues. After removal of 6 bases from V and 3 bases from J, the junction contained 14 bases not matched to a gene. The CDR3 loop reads CASSLAGTALFYEQYF. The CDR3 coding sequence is TGTGCCAGCAGCTTAGCCGGGACAGCACTATTCTACGAGCAGTACTTC.

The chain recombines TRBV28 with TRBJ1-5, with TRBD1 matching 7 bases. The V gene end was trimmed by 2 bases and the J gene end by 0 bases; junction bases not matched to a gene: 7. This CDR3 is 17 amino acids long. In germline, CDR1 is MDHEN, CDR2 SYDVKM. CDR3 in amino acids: CASSLTTGAPSNQPQHF. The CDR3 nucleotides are TGTGCCAGCAGTTTAACTACAGGGGCCCCTAGCAATCAGCCCCAGCATTTT.

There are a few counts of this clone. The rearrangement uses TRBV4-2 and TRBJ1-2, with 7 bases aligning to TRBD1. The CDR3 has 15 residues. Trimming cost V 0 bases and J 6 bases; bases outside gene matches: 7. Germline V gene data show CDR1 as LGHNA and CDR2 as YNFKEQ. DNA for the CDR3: TGTGCCAGCAGCCAAGATTACGGGACAGACAATGGCTACACCTTC. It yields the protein CASSQDYGTDNGYTF.

The CDR3 region is CASRTHTTGNYSNQPQHF. In nucleotides, the CDR3 is TGTGCCAGCAGAACTCATACGACAGGGAACTATAGCAATCAGCCCCAGCATTTT. The rearrangement links TRBV6-4 to TRBJ1-5; 7 nucleotides line up with TRBD1. Germline trimming cut 6 bases from V and 0 bases from J; bases unmatched to any gene: 14. Per the germline V gene, CDR1 is MRHNA and CDR2 is SNTAGT. This CDR3 comprises 18 residues.

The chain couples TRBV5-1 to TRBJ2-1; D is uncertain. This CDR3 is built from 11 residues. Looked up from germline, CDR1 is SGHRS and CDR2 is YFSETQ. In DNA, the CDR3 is TGCGCAACCTCAGATTACAATGAGCAGTTCTTC. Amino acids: CATSDYNEQFF. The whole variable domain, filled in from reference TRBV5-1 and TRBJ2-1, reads KAGVTQTPRYLIKTRGQQVTLSCSPISGHRSVSWYQQTPGQGLQFLFEYFSETQRNKGNFPGRFSGRQFSNSRSEMNVSTLELGDSALYLCATSDYNEQFFGPGTRLTVL.

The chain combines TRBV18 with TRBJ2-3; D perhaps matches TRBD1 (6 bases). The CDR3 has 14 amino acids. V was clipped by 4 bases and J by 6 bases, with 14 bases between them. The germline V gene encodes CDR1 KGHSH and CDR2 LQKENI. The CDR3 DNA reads TGTGCCAGCTCACGGGGGCCGCCCCGGGATACGCAGTATTTT. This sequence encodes CASSRGPPRDTQYF.

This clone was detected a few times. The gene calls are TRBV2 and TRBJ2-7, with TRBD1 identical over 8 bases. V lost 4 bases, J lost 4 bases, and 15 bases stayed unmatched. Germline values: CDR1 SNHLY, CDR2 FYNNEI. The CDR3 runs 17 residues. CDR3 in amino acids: CASSVFWTGKLAYEQYF. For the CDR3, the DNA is TGTGCCAGCAGTGTCTTTTGGACAGGGAAGTTGGCGTACGAGCAGTACTTC.

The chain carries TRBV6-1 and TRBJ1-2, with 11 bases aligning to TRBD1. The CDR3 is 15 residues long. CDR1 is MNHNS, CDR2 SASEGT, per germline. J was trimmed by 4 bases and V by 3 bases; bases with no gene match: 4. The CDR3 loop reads CASSEWTGGSYGYTF. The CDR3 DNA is TGTGCCAGCAGTGAGTGGACAGGGGGCTCCTATGGCTACACCTTC.

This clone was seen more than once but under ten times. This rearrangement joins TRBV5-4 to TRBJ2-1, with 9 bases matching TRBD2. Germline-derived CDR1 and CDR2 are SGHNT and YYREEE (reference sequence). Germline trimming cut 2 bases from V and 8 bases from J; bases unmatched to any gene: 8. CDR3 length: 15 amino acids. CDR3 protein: CASSFIGGRVHEQFF. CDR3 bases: TGTGCCAGCAGCTTTATAGGCGGGAGGGTACATGAGCAGTTCTTC.

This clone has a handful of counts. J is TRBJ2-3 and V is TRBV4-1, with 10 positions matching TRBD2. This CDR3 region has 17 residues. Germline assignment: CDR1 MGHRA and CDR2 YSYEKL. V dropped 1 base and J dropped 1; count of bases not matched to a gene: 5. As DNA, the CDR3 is TGCGCCAGCAGCCAAGGTACCGGGACTAGCGGCACAGATACGCAGTATTTT. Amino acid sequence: CASSQGTGTSGTDTQYF.

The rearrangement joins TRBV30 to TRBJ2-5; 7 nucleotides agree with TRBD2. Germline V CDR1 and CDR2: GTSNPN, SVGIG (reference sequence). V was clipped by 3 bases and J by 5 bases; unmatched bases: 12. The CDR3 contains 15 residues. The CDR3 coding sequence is TGTGCCTGGAGATTGGGCTCTAGCGGCAGGGAGACCCAGTACTTC. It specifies CAWRLGSSGRETQYF.

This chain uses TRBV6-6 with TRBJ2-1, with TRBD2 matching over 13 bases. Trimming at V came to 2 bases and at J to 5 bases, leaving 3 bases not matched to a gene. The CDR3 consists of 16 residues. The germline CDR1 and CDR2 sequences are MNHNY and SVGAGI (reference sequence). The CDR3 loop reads CASSYEGLAGDNEQFF. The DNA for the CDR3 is TGTGCCAGCAGTTACGAAGGACTAGCGGGAGACAATGAGCAGTTCTTC.

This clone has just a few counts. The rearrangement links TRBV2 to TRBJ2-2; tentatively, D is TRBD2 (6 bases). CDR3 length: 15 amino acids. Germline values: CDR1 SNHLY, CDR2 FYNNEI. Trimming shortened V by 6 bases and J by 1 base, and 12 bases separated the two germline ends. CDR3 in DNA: TGTGCCAGCAGCGGCGGGACGCTGAACACCGGGGAGCTGTTTTTT. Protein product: CASSGGTLNTGELFF.

CDR3 amino acids: CASSSNNYRSRTDTQYF. In DNA, the CDR3 is TGTGCCAGCAGCTCCAATAATTACAGGTCGAGGACAGATACGCAGTATTTT. V usage is TRBV7-2 and J usage is TRBJ2-3, with TRBD1 as a possible D gene (5 bases). V lost 4 bases and J lost 3, with 20 bases in between. This CDR3 region has 17 residues. Germline V gene lookup returns CDR1 SGHTA and CDR2 FQGNSA.

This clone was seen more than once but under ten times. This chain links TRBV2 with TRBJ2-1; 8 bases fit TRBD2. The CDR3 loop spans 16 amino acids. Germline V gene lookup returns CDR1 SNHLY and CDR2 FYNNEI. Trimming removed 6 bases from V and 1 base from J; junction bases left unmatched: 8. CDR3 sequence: CASRQTSERSYNEQFF. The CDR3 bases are TGTGCCAGCAGGCAGACTAGCGAAAGGTCCTACAATGAGCAGTTCTTC.

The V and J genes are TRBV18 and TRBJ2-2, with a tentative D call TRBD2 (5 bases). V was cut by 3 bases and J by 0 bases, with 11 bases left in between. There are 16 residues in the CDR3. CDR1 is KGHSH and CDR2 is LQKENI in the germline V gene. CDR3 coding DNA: TGTGCCAGCTCACCCATCAACGGGGCGAACACCGGGGAGCTGTTTTTT. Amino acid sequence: CASSPINGANTGELFF. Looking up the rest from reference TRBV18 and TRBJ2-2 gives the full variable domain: NAGVMQNPRHLVRRRGQEARLRCSPMKGHSHVYWYRQLPEEGLKFMVYLQKENIIDESGMPKERFSAEFPKEGPSILRIQQVVRGDSAAYFCASSPINGANTGELFFGEGSRLTVL.

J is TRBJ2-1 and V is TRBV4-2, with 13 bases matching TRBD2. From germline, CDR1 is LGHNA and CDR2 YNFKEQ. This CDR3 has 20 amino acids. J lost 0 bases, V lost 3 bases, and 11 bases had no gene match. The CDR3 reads CASSQEGLAGLPVSYNEQFF. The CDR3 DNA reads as TGTGCCAGCAGCCAGGAGGGACTAGCGGGACTTCCGGTCTCCTACAATGAGCAGTTCTTC.

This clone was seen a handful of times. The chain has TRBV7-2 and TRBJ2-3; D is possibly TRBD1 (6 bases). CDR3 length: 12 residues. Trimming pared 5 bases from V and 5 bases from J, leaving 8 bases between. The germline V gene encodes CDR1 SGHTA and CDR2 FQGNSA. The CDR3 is CASSPDRDTQYF. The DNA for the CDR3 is TGTGCCAGCAGCCCGGACAGAGATACGCAGTATTTT.

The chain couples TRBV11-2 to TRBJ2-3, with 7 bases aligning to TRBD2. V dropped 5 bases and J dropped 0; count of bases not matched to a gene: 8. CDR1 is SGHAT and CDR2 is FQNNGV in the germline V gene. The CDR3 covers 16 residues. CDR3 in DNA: TGTGCCAGCAGCGTTGGGACTATCTCAAGCACAGATACGCAGTATTTT. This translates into CASSVGTISSTDTQYF.

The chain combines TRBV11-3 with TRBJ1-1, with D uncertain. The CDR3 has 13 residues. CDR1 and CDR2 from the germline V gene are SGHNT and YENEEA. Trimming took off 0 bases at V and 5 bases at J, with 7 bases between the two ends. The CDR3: CASSLDRVTEAFF. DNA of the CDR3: TGTGCCAGCAGCTTAGATCGGGTGACTGAAGCTTTCTTT.

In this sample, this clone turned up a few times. CDR3 coding DNA: TGTGCCAGCAGTTACCGAGGGATAGACACCGGGGAGCTGTTTTTT. It translates to CASSYRGIDTGELFF. This chain uses TRBV6-6 with TRBJ2-2; possibly TRBD2 for D (5 bases). CDR1 is MNHNY and CDR2 is SVGAGI in the germline V gene (reference sequence). This CDR3 is 15 amino acids long. Trimming stripped 2 bases from V and 3 bases from J, with 10 bases between.

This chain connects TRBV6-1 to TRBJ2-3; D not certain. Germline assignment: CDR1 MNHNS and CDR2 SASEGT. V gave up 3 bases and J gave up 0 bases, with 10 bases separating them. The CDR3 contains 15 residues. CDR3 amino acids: CASSDRSPSTDTQYF. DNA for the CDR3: TGTGCCAGCAGTGACAGATCCCCTAGCACAGATACGCAGTATTTT.

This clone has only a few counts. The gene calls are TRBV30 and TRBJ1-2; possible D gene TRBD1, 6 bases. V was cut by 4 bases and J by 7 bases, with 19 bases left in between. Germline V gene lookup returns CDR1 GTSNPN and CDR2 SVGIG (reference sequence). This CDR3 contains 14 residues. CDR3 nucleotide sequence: TGTGCCTGGAAAAGGGATACGGGACAAATTGGCTACACCTTC. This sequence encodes CAWKRDTGQIGYTF.